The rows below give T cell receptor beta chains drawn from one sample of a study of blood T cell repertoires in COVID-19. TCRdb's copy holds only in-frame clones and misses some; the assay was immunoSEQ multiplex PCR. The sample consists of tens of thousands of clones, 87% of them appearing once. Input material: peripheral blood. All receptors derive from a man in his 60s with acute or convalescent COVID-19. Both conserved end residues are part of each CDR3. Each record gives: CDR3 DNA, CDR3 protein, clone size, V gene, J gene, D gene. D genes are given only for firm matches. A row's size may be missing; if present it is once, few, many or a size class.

TGTGCCAGTAGTACAATGACAGGGTCTGGAAACACCATATATTTT	CASSTMTGSGNTIYF	NA	TRBV19	TRBJ1-3	TRBD1
TGTGCCAGCAGCGTACAGGGGGAGCCTAACTATGGCTACACCTTC	CASSVQGEPNYGYTF	NA	TRBV9	TRBJ1-2	TRBD1
TGTGCCAGCAGTTACTCGTTAATGAACACTGAAGCTTTCTTT	CASSYSLMNTEAFF	NA	TRBV6-2/TRBV6-3	TRBJ1-1	NA
TGTGCCACCAGTGAGGAGGGGCACACCGGGGAGCTGTTTTTT	CATSEEGHTGELFF	once	TRBV24-1	TRBJ2-2	NA
TGTGCCAGCACCCGTACAGGGGCCATGAACACTGAAGCTTTCTTT	CASTRTGAMNTEAFF	NA	TRBV9	TRBJ1-1	TRBD1
TGTGCCAGCAGTCCAGCGGGGGGACCGTACGAGCAGTACTTC	CASSPAGGPYEQYF	NA	TRBV7-6	TRBJ2-7	TRBD2
TGTGCCAGCAGTTCCCAGAGGGAGCAGTACTTC	CASSSQREQYF	NA	TRBV6-5	TRBJ2-7	NA
TGTGCCAGCAGCCCGTGGGACTCCCGCCTGGACTACAATGAGCAGTTCTTC	CASSPWDSRLDYNEQFF	NA	TRBV7-9	TRBJ2-1	NA
TGTGCCATCAGTGACCCCGAGGAGAAAAAGACTTCCTACGAGCAGTACTTC	CAISDPEEKKTSYEQYF	NA	TRBV10-3	TRBJ2-7	NA
TGTGCCAGCAGCCTACAGGGTCAAACTAATGAAAAACTGTTTTTT	CASSLQGQTNEKLFF	NA	TRBV3-1/TRBV3-2	TRBJ1-4	NA
TGTGCCAGCACCCCTAGAAACTATGGCTACACCTTC	CASTPRNYGYTF	NA	TRBV6-5	TRBJ1-2	NA
TGTGCCAGTAGTGGGCAGGGCGGAGGCTACACCTTC	CASSGQGGGYTF	NA	TRBV19	TRBJ1-2	NA
TGTGCCAGCAGCTCTTCAAGGCGGACAGGGAAGTACAATGAGCAGTTCTTC	CASSSSRRTGKYNEQFF	NA	TRBV5-4	TRBJ2-1	TRBD1
TGTGCCAGCAGCTACGGACAGGGTATCGGTAATGAAAAACTGTTTTTT	CASSYGQGIGNEKLFF	NA	TRBV3-1/TRBV3-2	TRBJ1-4	TRBD1
TGTGCCAGCAACCTTGGCTCACAGGGCCTCAATGAAAAACTGTTTTTT	CASNLGSQGLNEKLFF	once	TRBV28	TRBJ1-4	NA
TGTGCCAGCAGTGAGTCCCCGGGACAGAAGATGTTTTTT	CASSESPGQKMFF	NA	TRBV2	TRBJ1-4	TRBD1
TGTGCCAGCAGTCCCGGGACTCTTAATTCACCCCTCCACTTT	CASSPGTLNSPLHF	NA	TRBV6-5	TRBJ1-6	NA
TGTGCCAGCAGGGGGACAGAACCGAACACTGAAGCTTTCTTT	CASRGTEPNTEAFF	NA	TRBV6-5	TRBJ1-1	TRBD1
TGTGCCAGCAGTGCGACAGCCTCCTCTGGAAACACCATATATTTT	CASSATASSGNTIYF	NA	TRBV2	TRBJ1-3	NA
TGTGCCAGCAGTGAACTCCCGGGGGGTACCTACAATGAGCAGTTCTTC	CASSELPGGTYNEQFF	NA	TRBV2	TRBJ2-1	TRBD2
TGTGCCAGCAGTTACTTCGGGACAGGGAACACTGAAGCTTTCTTT	CASSYFGTGNTEAFF	NA	TRBV6-5	TRBJ1-1	TRBD1
TGCGCCAGCACCGGGGACAGGCGAGGGAACGAGCAGTACTTC	CASTGDRRGNEQYF	once	TRBV10-2	TRBJ2-7	TRBD1
TGTGCCACCAGCAGACTCGGGACTAGCGGGGGGGAGTCCTACGAGCAGTACTTC	CATSRLGTSGGESYEQYF	NA	TRBV15	TRBJ2-7	TRBD2
TGTGCCAGCAGCTTAGCCTTTAAGATTCGGGGAACAGATACGCAGTATTTT	CASSLAFKIRGTDTQYF	NA	TRBV11-2	TRBJ2-3	NA
TGTGCCAGCAGTGAATACGGGTCTACGAACACTGAAGCTTTCTTT	CASSEYGSTNTEAFF	NA	TRBV25-1	TRBJ1-1	NA
TGTGCCAGCTCACCTAACCAGGGAAATCAGCCCCAGCATTTT	CASSPNQGNQPQHF	NA	TRBV18	TRBJ1-5	NA
TGTGCCAGCAGTGAAGGTGTGAGGAACACTGAAGCTTTCTTT	CASSEGVRNTEAFF	NA	TRBV2	TRBJ1-1	NA
TGTGCCAGCAGTCCGGGGGACGGCCTCTCCTACGAGCAGTACTTC	CASSPGDGLSYEQYF	NA	TRBV6-5	TRBJ2-7	NA
TGTGCCTGGACCCCCGGCGGACTAGCGGGGGGGATATCGTACTTC	CAWTPGGLAGGISYF	NA	TRBV30	TRBJ2-5	TRBD2
TGTGCCAGCACCGAACATCCGGGACTAGCTGGCTACGAGCAGTACTTC	CASTEHPGLAGYEQYF	NA	TRBV5-4	TRBJ2-7	TRBD2
TGTGCCTGGAGCCGACCGGGACAGCCGGGGGGGACTGGCTACACCTTC	CAWSRPGQPGGTGYTF	NA	TRBV30	TRBJ1-2	TRBD1